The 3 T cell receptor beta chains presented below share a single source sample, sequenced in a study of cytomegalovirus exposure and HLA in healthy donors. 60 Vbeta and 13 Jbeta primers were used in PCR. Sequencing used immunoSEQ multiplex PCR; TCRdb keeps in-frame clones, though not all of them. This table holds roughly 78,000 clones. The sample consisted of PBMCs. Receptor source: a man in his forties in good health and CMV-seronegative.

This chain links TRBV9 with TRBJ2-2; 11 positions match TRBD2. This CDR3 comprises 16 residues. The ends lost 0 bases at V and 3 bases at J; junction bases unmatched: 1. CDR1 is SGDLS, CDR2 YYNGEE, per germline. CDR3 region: CASSVALAGDTGELFF. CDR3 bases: TGTGCCAGCAGCGTAGCACTAGCGGGGGACACCGGGGAGCTGTTTTTT.

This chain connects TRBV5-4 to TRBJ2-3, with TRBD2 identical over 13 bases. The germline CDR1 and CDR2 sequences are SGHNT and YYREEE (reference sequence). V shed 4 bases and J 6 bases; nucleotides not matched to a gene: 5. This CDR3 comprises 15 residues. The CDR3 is CASSTSGGARDTQYF. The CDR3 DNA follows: TGTGCCAGCAGCACTAGCGGGGGGGCCAGGGATACGCAGTATTTT. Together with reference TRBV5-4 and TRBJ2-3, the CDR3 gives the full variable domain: ETGVTQSPTHLIKTRGQQVTLRCSSQSGHNTVSWYQQALGQGPQFIFQYYREEENGRGNFPPRFSGLQFPNYSSELNVNALELDDSALYLCASSTSGGARDTQYFGPGTRLTVL.

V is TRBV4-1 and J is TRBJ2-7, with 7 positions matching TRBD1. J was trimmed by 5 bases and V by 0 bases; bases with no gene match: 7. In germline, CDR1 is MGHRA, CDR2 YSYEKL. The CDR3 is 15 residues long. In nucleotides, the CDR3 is TGCGCCAGCAGCCAAGACCGGGACAGAGAAAACGAGCAGTACTTC. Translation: CASSQDRDRENEQYF.